These 12 T cell receptor beta chains were sequenced from one sample in a study of shared clonotypes between healthy human individuals. The protocol was immunoSEQ multiplex PCR, while the TCRdb copy is restricted to in-frame clones and leaves out a portion. The table includes around 700,000 clones, around 73% detected once. Sequenced material: memory CD4+ T cells sorted from blood. Subset specified: CD45RA-negative fraction. The receptors were sampled from a woman between 25 and 40 years old in good health.

The V gene is TRBV19, the J gene TRBJ2-7, with 10 nucleotides matching TRBD2. The CDR3 is 14 amino acids. Germline V gene sequence: CDR1 LNHDA, CDR2 SQIVND (reference sequence). V trimming: 8 bases; J trimming: 3 bases; junction bases outside the gene matches: 7. As DNA, the CDR3 is TGTGCCAGTCAGGTATCTAGCGGGAGCTACGAGCAGTACTTC. This gives the protein CASQVSSGSYEQYF.

The gene calls are TRBV14 and TRBJ1-2; 9 bases fit TRBD1. The CDR3 runs 15 residues. V shed 1 base, J shed 8 bases, and the junction held 8 bases outside the gene matches. Germline CDR1 SGHDN, CDR2 FVKESK. CDR3 in amino acids: CASSQVNGDRDGYTF. The CDR3 nucleotides read TGTGCCAGCAGCCAAGTGAATGGGGACAGGGACGGCTACACCTTC.

The chain employs TRBV11-2 and TRBJ2-1; D is unresolved. Looked up from germline, CDR1 is SGHAT and CDR2 is FQNNGV. V dropped 2 bases and J dropped 4 bases, with 6 bases sitting between them. The CDR3 sequence is 13 residues long. The CDR3 bases are TGTGCCAGCAGCTTAAGACGGTACAATGAGCAGTTCTTC. Encoded protein: CASSLRRYNEQFF.

This clone appeared once. The chain recombines TRBV4-1 with TRBJ2-6; maybe TRBD1 (6 bases). CDR3 size: 19 residues. The ends were cut back, 3 bases at V and 6 bases at J, with 24 bases in the middle. Germline CDR1 reads MGHRA; CDR2 reads YSYEKL. The DNA for the CDR3 is TGCGCCAGCAGCCACCCAATACGAAGACAGGTTGAAGTGGCCAACGTCCTGACTTTC. Translating it yields CASSHPIRRQVEVANVLTF.

The V call is TRBV7-9, the J call TRBJ2-6; a weak D match, TRBD1 (6 bases). CDR3 length: 16 residues. Trimming shortened V by 5 bases and J by 4 bases, and 15 bases separated the two germline ends. Germline V CDR1 and CDR2: SEHNR, FQNEAQ (reference sequence). The CDR3 reads CASSPGHPSGANVLTF. CDR3 in DNA: TGTGCCAGCAGCCCGGGACACCCGTCCGGGGCCAACGTCCTGACTTTC.

V usage is TRBV9 and J usage is TRBJ1-2; D possibly corresponds to TRBD1 (5 bases). There are 14 residues in the CDR3. V gave up 2 bases and J gave up 4 bases, with 12 bases separating them. CDR1 is SGDLS, CDR2 YYNGEE, per germline. The CDR3 sequence is CASSVGEWGYGYTF. The DNA for the CDR3 is TGTGCCAGCAGCGTGGGGGAGTGGGGCTATGGCTACACCTTC.

V is TRBV10-1 and J is TRBJ2-1; 7 bases match TRBD1. This CDR3 is 14 amino acids long. Germline lookup yields CDR1 WNHNN and CDR2 SYGVQD (reference sequence). J was trimmed by 5 bases and V by 8 bases; bases with no gene match: 9. The CDR3 DNA sequence: TGCGCCAGCCGATCCGGACAGGAAGACAATGAGCAGTTCTTC. Amino acid sequence: CASRSGQEDNEQFF.

Concerning this clone itself: Additional DNA sequences in this sample encode the identical CDR3. CDR3 in DNA: TGTGCCATCCAGGGACAGGCTAATCAGCCCCAGCATTTT. It encodes CAIQGQANQPQHF. The chain carries TRBV10-3 and TRBJ1-5, with 8 bases fitting TRBD1. The CDR3 extends over 13 amino acids. The V segment lost 8 bases and the J segment 4 bases; nucleotides outside the gene matches: 4. CDR1 is ENHRY and CDR2 is SYGVKD in the germline V gene.

The V and J genes are TRBV28 and TRBJ1-5; 10 bases align to TRBD1. Germline trimming cut 2 bases from V and 2 bases from J; bases unmatched to any gene: 3. CDR3 size: 16 residues. The germline V gene encodes CDR1 MDHEN and CDR2 SYDVKM. The CDR3 DNA is TGTGCCAGCAGTTTAAAGGGGACAGGGGGCAATCAGCCCCAGCATTTT. This translates into CASSLKGTGGNQPQHF.

CDR3 sequence reads: CASSEAPSYEQYF. The CDR3 DNA sequence: TGCGCCAGCAGCGAGGCCCCTTCCTACGAGCAGTACTTC. This chain links TRBV5-1 with TRBJ2-7; D is uncertain. Trimming took 4 bases from V and 1 from J, leaving 9 bases between them. The CDR3 has 13 amino acids. The germline V gene encodes CDR1 SGHRS and CDR2 YFSETQ. The variable domain in full, completed from reference TRBV5-1 and TRBJ2-7, reads KAGVTQTPRYLIKTRGQQVTLSCSPISGHRSVSWYQQTPGQGLQFLFEYFSETQRNKGNFPGRFSGRQFSNSRSEMNVSTLELGDSALYLCASSEAPSYEQYFGPGTRLTVT.

The chain combines TRBV7-9 with TRBJ2-2, with D uncertain. Trimming took 1 base from V and 4 from J, leaving 10 bases between them. The CDR3 is 15 residues long. Germline CDR1 is SEHNR and CDR2 is FQNEAQ (reference sequence). The CDR3 reads CASSLVATPTGELFF. CDR3 bases: TGTGCCAGCAGCTTAGTTGCTACCCCCACCGGGGAGCTGTTTTTT.

This clone appeared a few times. Other DNA sequences in the same sample also yield this CDR3. The V call is TRBV19, the J call TRBJ1-5, with D unresolved. Germline V gene lookup returns CDR1 LNHDA and CDR2 SQIVND (reference sequence). Trimming removed 4 bases from V and 0 bases from J, with 7 bases in between. The CDR3 totals 14 residues. In DNA, the CDR3 is TGTGCCAGTAGTAGGCAGAATAGCAATCAGCCCCAGCATTTT. It codes for CASSRQNSNQPQHF.